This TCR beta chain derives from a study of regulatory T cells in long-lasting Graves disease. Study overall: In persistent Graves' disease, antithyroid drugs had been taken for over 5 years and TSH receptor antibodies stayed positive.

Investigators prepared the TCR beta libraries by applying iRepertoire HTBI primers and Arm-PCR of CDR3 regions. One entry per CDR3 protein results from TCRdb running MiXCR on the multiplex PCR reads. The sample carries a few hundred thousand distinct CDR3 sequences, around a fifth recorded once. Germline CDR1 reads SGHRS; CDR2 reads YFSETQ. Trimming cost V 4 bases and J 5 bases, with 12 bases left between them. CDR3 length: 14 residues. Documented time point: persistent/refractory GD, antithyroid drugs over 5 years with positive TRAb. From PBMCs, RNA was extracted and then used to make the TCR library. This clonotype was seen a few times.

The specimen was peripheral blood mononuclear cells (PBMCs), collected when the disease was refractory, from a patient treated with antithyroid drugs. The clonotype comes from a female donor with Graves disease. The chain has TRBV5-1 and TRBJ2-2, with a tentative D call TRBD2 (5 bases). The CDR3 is CASSRKDLTGELFF. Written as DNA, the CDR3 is TGCGCCAGCAGCCGGAAGGACTTAACCGGGGAGCTGTTTTTT.